This TCR beta chain was captured by sequencing in a study of T-cell reconstitution after alpha-beta-depleted transplantation in children. Study-wide results and caveats: From newly produced T cells came most of the T-cell counts and diversity one year after transplant. It was surviving recipient T cells and thymic progenitors that gave some patients high TCRbeta diversity at day 60.

Germline CDR1 is SGHDT and CDR2 is YYEEEE. Trimming removed 4 bases at V and 8 bases at J, with 22 bases between. CDR3 length equals 16 residues. Preparation of the TCRbeta library was carried out with unique molecular identifiers. TCRdb re-analysed the PCR reads in MiXCR, keeping a single row per CDR3 protein. The table records roughly 160,000 distinct CDR3 sequences, around 10% of them present only once. Many counts were recorded for this clonotype. Its antigen is unknown. This TCR was recovered from a boy between 2 and 10 years old with acute myeloid leukemia, due to receive a stem cell transplant. The chain employs TRBV5-6 and TRBJ2-1; the D gene is possibly TRBD1 (6 bases). Sequencing used PBMCs, obtained before TCRalphabeta/CD19-depleted stem cell transplant. This CDR3 is CASSDIPGTSGYEQFF. CDR3 coding DNA: TGTGCCAGCAGCGATATACCCGGGACAAGTGGTTATGAGCAGTTCTTC.